A single sample is the source of the 5 T cell receptor beta chains below, sequenced in a study of CXCR3-negative and CXCR3-positive naive CD8 T cells. UMI-labeled 5' RACE yielded the TRB cDNA libraries. TCRdb processed the 5' RACE reads again and assigns one entry to each CDR3 protein, with no DNA. The sample spans around 50,000 distinct CDR3 sequences; the ten largest clones claim around 2.5%. The material sequenced was naive CXCR3- CD8+ T cells from blood. Documented subset: CD45RO-CCR7+CD27+CD95- naive CD8+ T cells lacking CXCR3 (TNR3-). These receptors were collected from a human donor in good health. Some clones in this sample may be carry-over from other donors' samples.

The V and J genes are TRBV7-8 and TRBJ1-2; the D call from TCRdb, TRBD1, cannot be confirmed without DNA. CDR1 is SGHVS, CDR2 FQNEAQ, per germline. The CDR3 has 15 amino acids. The CDR3 here is CASRLTTDRSGSYTF.

The CDR3 is CASSEGPNTGELFF. This chain links TRBV25-1 with TRBJ2-2. Germline values: CDR1 MGHDK, CDR2 SYGVNS. The CDR3 is 14 amino acids. The full variable domain, completed using reference TRBV25-1 and TRBJ2-2, is EADIYQTPRYLVIGTGKKITLECSQTMGHDKMYWYQQDPGMELHLIHYSYGVNSTEKGDLSSESTVSRIRTEHFPLTLESARPSHTSQYLCASSEGPNTGELFFGEGSRLTVL.

The chain uses TRBV5-1 and TRBJ2-7. The CDR3 is 12 residues long. Looked up from germline, CDR1 is SGHRS and CDR2 is YFSETQ. The CDR3 sequence: CASSSEAYEQYF.

The J gene is TRBJ2-7, the V gene TRBV27; as DNA is missing, the TRBD1 call by TCRdb cannot be tested. The CDR3 consists of 15 residues. Germline CDR1 and CDR2: MNHEY and SMNVEV (reference sequence). Here the CDR3 reads CASSPDSSYSYEQYF.

The chain employs TRBV25-1 and TRBJ1-1. Looked up from germline, CDR1 is MGHDK and CDR2 is SYGVNS. The CDR3 spans 13 residues. This CDR3 reads CASSELTDTEAFF.